These T cell receptor beta chains were read from a single sample in a study of T cells after yellow fever vaccination. TCRdb used MiXCR to reprocess the 5' RACE reads, holding one entry per CDR3 protein. Here the sample spans around 500,000 distinct CDR3 sequences, 20% to 25% being singletons. This material consisted of PBMCs, taken more than 20 days after the first yellow fever vaccination. All receptors derive from a man in his late teens or twenties who received the YFV17D yellow fever vaccine. Both conserved end residues are part of each CDR3. D genes are given only for firm matches. Size values are once, few and many counts, or a class for expanded clones, and some rows have none.

>few|TRBV29-1|.|TRBJ1-2
CSVSGNGYTF
TGCAGCGTTTCAGGGAATGGCTACACCTTC
>few|TRBV20-1|TRBD1|TRBJ1-5
CSARGTDNQPQHF
TGCAGTGCAAGGGGGACAGACAATCAGCCCCAGCATTTT
>.|TRBV5-1|.|TRBJ1-6
CASSPNGSPLHF
TGCGCCAGCAGCCCCAATGGGTCACCCCTCCACTTT
>.|TRBV7-2|.|TRBJ2-5
CASSLGRTGTETQYF
TGTGCCAGCAGCTTAGGTCGAACAGGGACAGAGACCCAGTACTTC
>.|TRBV5-1|.|TRBJ1-3
CASSLTPRGPDGNTIYF
TGCGCCAGCAGCTTGACCCCAAGGGGACCGGACGGAAACACCATATATTTT
>.|TRBV29-1|.|TRBJ1-1
CSVGGGSTEAFF
TGCAGCGTTGGGGGCGGGAGCACTGAAGCTTTCTTT
>.|TRBV10-3|.|TRBJ1-1
CAISDGGGDTEAFF
TGTGCCATCAGTGATGGGGGGGGGGACACTGAAGCTTTCTTT
>.|TRBV29-1|TRBD2|TRBJ2-3
CSVGGLALDTQYF
TGCAGCGTTGGAGGACTAGCATTGGATACGCAGTATTTT
>few|TRBV4-2|.|TRBJ2-7
CASSPLGGGPYEQYF
TGTGCCAGCAGCCCCCTTGGTGGGGGCCCCTACGAGCAGTACTTC
>.|TRBV7-2|.|TRBJ2-2
CASSLIQRRDRTGELFF
TGTGCCAGCAGCTTAATACAGAGGAGGGATCGGACCGGGGAGCTGTTTTTT
>.|TRBV2|TRBD1|TRBJ1-3
CASSVDRGVNTIYF
TGTGCCAGCAGTGTCGACAGGGGAGTAAACACCATATATTTT
>few|TRBV11-2|.|TRBJ1-6
CASSSNGRGRSPLHF
TGTGCCAGCAGCTCAAATGGCAGGGGTCGTTCACCCCTCCACTTT
>few|TRBV20-1|TRBD2|TRBJ2-3
CSALAGDYTDTQYF
TGCAGTGCTCTAGCGGGCGACTACACAGATACGCAGTATTTT
>.|TRBV6-1|.|TRBJ1-2
CASSEMAKSGYTF
TGTGCCAGCAGTGAGATGGCGAAGAGTGGCTACACCTTC
>.|TRBV12-3/TRBV12-4|.|TRBJ1-2
CASSFVGNEGYTF
TGTGCCAGCAGTTTCGTAGGGAACGAAGGCTACACCTTC
>once|TRBV27|.|TRBJ2-3
CASSLRVPNPQYF
TGTGCCAGCAGTTTAAGGGTCCCTAATCCGCAGTATTTT
>.|TRBV5-1|TRBD1|TRBJ2-1
CASSQQGNYNEQFF
TGCGCCAGCAGTCAACAGGGGAACTACAATGAGCAGTTCTTC
>few|TRBV24-1|TRBD2|TRBJ2-3
CATSDRLTSGTSTQYF
TGTGCCACCAGTGATCGGTTGACTAGCGGGACAAGTACGCAGTATTTT
>few|TRBV5-5|TRBD1|TRBJ1-4
CASSAGQWNEKLFF
TGTGCCAGCAGCGCGGGACAGTGGAATGAAAAACTGTTTTTT
>.|TRBV5-1|TRBD1|TRBJ2-5
CASSLVAGGDETQYF
TGCGCCAGCAGCTTGGTAGCAGGGGGAGACGAGACCCAGTACTTC
>few|TRBV6-5|.|TRBJ2-5
CASSYSQGRPRGETQYF
TGTGCCAGCAGTTACTCGCAGGGCAGGCCCCGCGGGGAGACCCAGTACTTC
>few|TRBV18|TRBD1|TRBJ2-2
CASSGTGNTGELFF
TGTGCCAGCTCTGGGACAGGAAACACCGGGGAGCTGTTTTTT
>.|TRBV10-3|TRBD2|TRBJ2-3
CAINPGTRNTDTQYF
TGTGCCATCAACCCCGGGACTAGGAACACAGATACGCAGTATTTT
>few|TRBV19|.|TRBJ2-7
CASSSRGRGYYEQYF
TGTGCCAGTAGTAGCCGGGGCCGGGGGTACTACGAGCAGTACTTC
>many|TRBV12-3/TRBV12-4|TRBD1|TRBJ1-4
CASRDNRGGEKLFF
TGTGCCAGCAGAGACAACAGGGGAGGCGAAAAACTGTTTTTT
>.|TRBV18|.|TRBJ1-2
CASSPRDVGREGYGYTF
TGTGCCAGCTCACCCAGAGACGTCGGGAGGGAGGGCTATGGCTACACCTTC
>many|TRBV6-1|TRBD2|TRBJ2-3
CASKAGPTYNTQYF
TGTGCCAGCAAAGCGGGGCCGACCTATAATACGCAGTATTTT
>.|TRBV28|.|TRBJ1-2
CASSDSNYGYTF
TGTGCCAGTTCGGACAGCAACTATGGCTACACCTTC
>.|TRBV6-5|.|TRBJ2-7
CASSYSNTVDTYEQYF
TGTGCCAGCAGTTACTCTAACACAGTCGATACCTACGAGCAGTACTTC